This T cell receptor beta chain was retrieved from a study of blood T cells in healthy people across ages. Using a J-beta primer mix together with a sample-barcoded 5' primer, a second PCR was run for roughly 6 to 11 cycles. Via MiXCR, TCRdb re-called the 5' RACE reads, giving one row per CDR3 protein. Here the sample spans about 640,000 distinct CDR3 sequences, 58% being singletons. The CDR3 runs 15 residues. The V gene's germline CDR1 is SQVTM and CDR2 ANQGSEA. Trimming at V came to 6 bases and at J to 4 bases, leaving 11 bases not matched to a gene. This clonotype came up many times. The sequence came from a man in his 60s in good health. The rearrangement joins TRBV29-1 to TRBJ2-3, with 9 bases matching TRBD2. The material sequenced was blood. The CDR3 here is CSVALLAGDPDTQYF. CDR3 in DNA: TGCAGCGTCGCTCTACTAGCGGGCGATCCAGATACGCAGTATTTT.